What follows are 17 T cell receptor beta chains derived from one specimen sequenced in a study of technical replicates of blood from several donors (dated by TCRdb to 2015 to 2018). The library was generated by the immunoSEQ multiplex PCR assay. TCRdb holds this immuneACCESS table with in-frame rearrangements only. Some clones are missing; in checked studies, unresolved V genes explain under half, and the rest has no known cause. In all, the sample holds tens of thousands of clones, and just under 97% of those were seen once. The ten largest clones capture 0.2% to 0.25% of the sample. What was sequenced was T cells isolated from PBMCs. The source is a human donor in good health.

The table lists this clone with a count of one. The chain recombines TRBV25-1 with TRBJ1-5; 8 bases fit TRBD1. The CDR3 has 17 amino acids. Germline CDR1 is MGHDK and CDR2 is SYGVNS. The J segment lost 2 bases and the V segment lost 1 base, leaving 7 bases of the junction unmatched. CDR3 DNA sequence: TGTGCCAGCAGTGAATCCGGCCAGGGGGCTGGCAATCAGCCCCAGCATTTT. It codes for CASSESGQGAGNQPQHF.

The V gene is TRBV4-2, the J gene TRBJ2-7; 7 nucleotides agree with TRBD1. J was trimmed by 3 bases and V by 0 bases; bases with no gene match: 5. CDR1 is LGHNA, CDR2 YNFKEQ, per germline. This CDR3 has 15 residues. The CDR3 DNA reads TGTGCCAGCAGCCAAGAAGGGGACAGATTCTACGAGCAGTACTTC. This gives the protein CASSQEGDRFYEQYF.

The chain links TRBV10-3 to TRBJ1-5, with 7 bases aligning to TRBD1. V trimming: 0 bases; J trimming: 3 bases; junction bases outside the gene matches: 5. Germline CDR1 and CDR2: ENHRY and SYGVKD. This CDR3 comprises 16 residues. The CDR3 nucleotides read TGTGCCATCAGTGAGTCGCATGGACAGGACAATCAGCCCCAGCATTTT. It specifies CAISESHGQDNQPQHF.

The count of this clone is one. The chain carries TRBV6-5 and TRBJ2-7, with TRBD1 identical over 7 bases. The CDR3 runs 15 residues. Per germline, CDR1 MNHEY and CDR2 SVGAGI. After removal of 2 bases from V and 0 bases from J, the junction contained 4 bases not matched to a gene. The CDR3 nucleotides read TGTGCCAGCAGTTACAGGGCAGGGGGCTCCTACGAGCAGTACTTC. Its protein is CASSYRAGGSYEQYF.

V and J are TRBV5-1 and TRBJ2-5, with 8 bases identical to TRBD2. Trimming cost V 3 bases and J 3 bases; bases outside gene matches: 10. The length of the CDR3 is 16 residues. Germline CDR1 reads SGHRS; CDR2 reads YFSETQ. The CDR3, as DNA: TGCGCCAGCAGCTGGGGGACGCTAGCGGGCGAAGAGACCCAGTACTTC. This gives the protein CASSWGTLAGEETQYF. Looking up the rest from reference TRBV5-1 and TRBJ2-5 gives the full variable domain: KAGVTQTPRYLIKTRGQQVTLSCSPISGHRSVSWYQQTPGQGLQFLFEYFSETQRNKGNFPGRFSGRQFSNSRSEMNVSTLELGDSALYLCASSWGTLAGEETQYFGPGTRLLVL.

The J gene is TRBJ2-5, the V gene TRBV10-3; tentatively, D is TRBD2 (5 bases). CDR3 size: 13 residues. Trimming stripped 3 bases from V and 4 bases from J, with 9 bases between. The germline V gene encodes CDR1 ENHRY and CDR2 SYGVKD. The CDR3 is CAISERGPETQYF. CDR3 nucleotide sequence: TGTGCCATCAGTGAACGGGGTCCAGAGACCCAGTACTTC.

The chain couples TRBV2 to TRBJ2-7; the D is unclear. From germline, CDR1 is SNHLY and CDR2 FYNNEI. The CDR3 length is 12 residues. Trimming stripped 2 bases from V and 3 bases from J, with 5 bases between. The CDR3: CASSENSYEQYF. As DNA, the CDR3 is TGTGCCAGCAGTGAAAACAGCTACGAGCAGTACTTC. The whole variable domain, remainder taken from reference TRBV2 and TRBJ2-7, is EPEVTQTPSHQVTQMGQEVILRCVPISNHLYFYWYRQILGQKVEFLVSFYNNEISEKSEIFDDQFSVERPDGSNFTLKIRSTKLEDSAMYFCASSENSYEQYFGPGTRLTVT.

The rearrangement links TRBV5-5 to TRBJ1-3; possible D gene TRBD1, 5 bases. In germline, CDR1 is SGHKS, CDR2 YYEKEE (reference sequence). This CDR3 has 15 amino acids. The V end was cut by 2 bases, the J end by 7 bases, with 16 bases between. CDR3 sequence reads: CASSLGTNRWNTIYF. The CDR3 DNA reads TGTGCCAGCAGCTTAGGGACTAACCGCTGGAACACCATATATTTT.

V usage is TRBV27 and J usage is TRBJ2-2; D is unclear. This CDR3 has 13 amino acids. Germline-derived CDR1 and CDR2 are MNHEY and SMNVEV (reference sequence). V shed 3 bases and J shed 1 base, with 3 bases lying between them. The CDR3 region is CASSFLNTGELFF. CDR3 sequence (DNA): TGTGCCAGCAGTTTCCTGAACACCGGGGAGCTGTTTTTT.

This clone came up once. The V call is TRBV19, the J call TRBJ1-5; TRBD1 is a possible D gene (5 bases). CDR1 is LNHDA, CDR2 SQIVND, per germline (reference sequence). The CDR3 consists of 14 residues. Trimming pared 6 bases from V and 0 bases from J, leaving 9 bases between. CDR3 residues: CASSMGGSNQPQHF. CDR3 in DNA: TGTGCCAGTAGCATGGGGGGTAGCAATCAGCCCCAGCATTTT.

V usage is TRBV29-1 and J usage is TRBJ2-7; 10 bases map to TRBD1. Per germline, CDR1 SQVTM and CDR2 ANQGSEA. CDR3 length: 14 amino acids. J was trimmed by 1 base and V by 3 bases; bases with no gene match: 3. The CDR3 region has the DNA TGCAGCGTTGAGGGGACAGGGGTTTCCTACGAGCAGTACTTC. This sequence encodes CSVEGTGVSYEQYF.

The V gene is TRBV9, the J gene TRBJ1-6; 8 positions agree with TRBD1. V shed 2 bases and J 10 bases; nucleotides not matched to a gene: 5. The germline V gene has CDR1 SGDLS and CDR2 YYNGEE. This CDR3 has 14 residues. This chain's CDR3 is CASSVGTGGSPLHF. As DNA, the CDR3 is TGTGCCAGCAGCGTCGGGACAGGTGGATCACCCCTCCACTTT.

The CDR3 nucleotides read TGTGCCAGCAGTCCCTATCGGGGGGCCGCAGATACGCAGTATTTT. Translated: CASSPYRGAADTQYF. This chain connects TRBV25-1 to TRBJ2-3; D perhaps matches TRBD2 (7 bases). V lost 5 bases, J lost 4 bases, and 16 bases lay in between. Germline V gives CDR1 MGHDK, CDR2 SYGVNS. The CDR3 is 15 residues long. Based on the CDR3 plus reference TRBV25-1 and TRBJ2-3, the full variable domain is EADIYQTPRYLVIGTGKKITLECSQTMGHDKMYWYQQDPGMELHLIHYSYGVNSTEKGDLSSESTVSRIRTEHFPLTLESARPSHTSQYLCASSPYRGAADTQYFGPGTRLTVL.

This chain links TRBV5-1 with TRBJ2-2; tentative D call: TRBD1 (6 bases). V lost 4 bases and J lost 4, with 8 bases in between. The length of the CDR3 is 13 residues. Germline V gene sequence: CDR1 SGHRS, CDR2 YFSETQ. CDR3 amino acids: CASSGTTTGELFF. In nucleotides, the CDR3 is TGCGCCAGCAGCGGGACAACCACCGGGGAGCTGTTTTTT.

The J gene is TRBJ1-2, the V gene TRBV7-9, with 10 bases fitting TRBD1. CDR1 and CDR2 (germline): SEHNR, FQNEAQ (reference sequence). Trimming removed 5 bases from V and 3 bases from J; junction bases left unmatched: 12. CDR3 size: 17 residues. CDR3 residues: CASSLSYPGQGHYGYTF. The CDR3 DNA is TGTGCCAGCAGCCTGAGTTATCCGGGACAGGGGCACTATGGCTACACCTTC.

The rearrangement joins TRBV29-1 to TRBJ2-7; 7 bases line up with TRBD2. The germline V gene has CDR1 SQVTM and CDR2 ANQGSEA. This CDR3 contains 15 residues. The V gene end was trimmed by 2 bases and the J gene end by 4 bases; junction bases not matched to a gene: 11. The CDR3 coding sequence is TGCAGCGTTGAAATGGCGCGGGAGATGAGTTACGAGCAGTACTTC. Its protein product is CSVEMAREMSYEQYF.

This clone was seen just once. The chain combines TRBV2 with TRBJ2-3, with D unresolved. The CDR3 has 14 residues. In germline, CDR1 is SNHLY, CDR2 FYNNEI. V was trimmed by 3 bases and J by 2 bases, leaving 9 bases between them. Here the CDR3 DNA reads TGTGCCAGCAGTGATCCCTACCTCACAGATACGCAGTATTTT. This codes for CASSDPYLTDTQYF.